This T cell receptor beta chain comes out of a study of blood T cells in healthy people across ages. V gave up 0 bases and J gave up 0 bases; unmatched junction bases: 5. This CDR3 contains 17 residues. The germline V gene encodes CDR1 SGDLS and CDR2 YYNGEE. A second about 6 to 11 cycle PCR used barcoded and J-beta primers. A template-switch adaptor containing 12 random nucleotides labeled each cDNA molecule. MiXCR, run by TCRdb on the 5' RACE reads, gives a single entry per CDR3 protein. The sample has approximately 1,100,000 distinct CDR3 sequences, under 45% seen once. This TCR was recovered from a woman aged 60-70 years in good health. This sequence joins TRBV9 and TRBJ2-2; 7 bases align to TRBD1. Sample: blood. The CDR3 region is CASSVEGQGANTGELFF. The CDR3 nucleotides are TGTGCCAGCAGCGTAGAGGGGCAGGGGGCGAACACCGGGGAGCTGTTTTTT. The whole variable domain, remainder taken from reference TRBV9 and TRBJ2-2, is DSGVTQTPKHLITATGQRVTLRCSPRSGDLSVYWYQQSLDQGLQFLIQYYNGEERAKGNILERFSAQQFPDLHSELNLSSLELGDSALYFCASSVEGQGANTGELFFGEGSRLTVL.